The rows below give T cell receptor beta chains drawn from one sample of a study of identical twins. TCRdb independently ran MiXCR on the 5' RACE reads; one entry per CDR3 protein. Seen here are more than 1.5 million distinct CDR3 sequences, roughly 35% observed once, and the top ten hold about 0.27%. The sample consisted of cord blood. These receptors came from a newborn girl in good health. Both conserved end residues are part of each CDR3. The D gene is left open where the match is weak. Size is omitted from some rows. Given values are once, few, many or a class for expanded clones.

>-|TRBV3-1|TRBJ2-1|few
CASSQGTGTNEQFF
TGTGCCAGCAGCCAAGGGACGGGTACCAATGAGCAGTTCTTC
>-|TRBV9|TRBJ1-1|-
CASSVVQVNTEAFF
TGTGCCAGCAGCGTAGTACAGGTGAACACTGAAGCTTTCTTT
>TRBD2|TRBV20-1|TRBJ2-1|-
CSASGREVLYNEQFF
TGCAGTGCTAGTGGGCGGGAGGTTCTCTACAATGAGCAGTTCTTC
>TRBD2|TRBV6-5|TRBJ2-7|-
CASSYPILGEGEQYF
TGTGCCAGCAGTTACCCGATATTAGGGGAGGGCGAGCAGTACTTC
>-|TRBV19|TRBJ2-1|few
CASTINSVADNNEQFF
TGTGCCAGTACCATAAATTCGGTTGCCGATAACAATGAGCAGTTCTTC
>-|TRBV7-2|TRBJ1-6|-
CASSLVSRSPLHF
TGTGCCAGCAGCTTAGTTTCAAGATCACCCCTCCACTTT
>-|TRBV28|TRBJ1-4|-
CASSPVKGNEKLFF
TGTGCCAGCAGTCCGGTGAAGGGGAACGAAAAACTGTTTTTT
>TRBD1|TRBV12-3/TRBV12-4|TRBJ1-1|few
CASSSSTGGTEAFF
TGTGCCAGCAGTTCCTCGACAGGGGGCACTGAAGCTTTCTTT
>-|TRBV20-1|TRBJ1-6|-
CSARKIGTSDSPLHF
TGCAGTGCTAGGAAAATTGGGACATCGGATTCGCCCCTCCACTTT
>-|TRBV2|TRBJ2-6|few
CASNDSPTYSGANVLTF
TGTGCCAGCAACGACAGCCCTACTTACTCTGGGGCCAACGTCCTGACTTTC
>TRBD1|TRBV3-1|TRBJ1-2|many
CASSQTGGYGYTF
TGTGCCAGCAGCCAGACAGGGGGCTATGGCTACACCTTC
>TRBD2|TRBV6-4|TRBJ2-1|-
CASSDSFSGRAYNEQFF
TGTGCCAGCAGTGACTCGTTTAGCGGGAGGGCCTACAATGAGCAGTTCTTC
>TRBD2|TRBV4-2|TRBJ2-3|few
CASGPDSGRASDTQYF
TGTGCCAGCGGCCCAGATAGCGGGAGGGCTTCAGATACGCAGTATTTT
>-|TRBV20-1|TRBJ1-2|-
CSARDNWGQYYGYTF
TGCAGTGCTAGAGATAACTGGGGGCAGTACTATGGCTACACCTTC
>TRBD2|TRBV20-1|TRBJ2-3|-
CSARPGLAVDTQYF
TGCAGTGCTAGACCGGGACTAGCGGTAGATACGCAGTATTTT
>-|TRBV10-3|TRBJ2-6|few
CAISDPPVSGANVLTF
TGTGCCATCAGTGACCCCCCCGTCTCTGGGGCCAACGTCCTGACTTTC